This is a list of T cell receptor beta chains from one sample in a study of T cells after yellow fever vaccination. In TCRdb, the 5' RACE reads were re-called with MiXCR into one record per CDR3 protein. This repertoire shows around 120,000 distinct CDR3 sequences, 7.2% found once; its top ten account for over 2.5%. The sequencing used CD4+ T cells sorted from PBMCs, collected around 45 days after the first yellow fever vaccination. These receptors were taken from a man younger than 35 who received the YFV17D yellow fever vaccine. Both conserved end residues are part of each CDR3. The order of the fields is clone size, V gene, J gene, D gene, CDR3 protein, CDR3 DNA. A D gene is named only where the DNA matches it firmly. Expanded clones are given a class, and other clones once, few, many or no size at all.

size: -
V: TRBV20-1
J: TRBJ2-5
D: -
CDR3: CSAPPRGVVGGTQYF
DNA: TGCAGTGCCCCACCTAGGGGGGTCGTCGGCGGGACCCAGTACTTC

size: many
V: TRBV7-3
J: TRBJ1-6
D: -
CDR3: CASSLNGATNSPLHF
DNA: TGTGCCAGCAGCCTTAACGGGGCTACGAATTCACCCCTCCACTTT

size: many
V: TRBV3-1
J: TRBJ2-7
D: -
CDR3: CASSQGRVTYEQYF
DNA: TGTGCCAGCAGCCAAGGGCGGGTAACCTACGAGCAGTACTTC

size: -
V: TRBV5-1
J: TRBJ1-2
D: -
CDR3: CASGYDYNYGYTF
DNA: TGCGCCAGCGGCTACGATTACAACTATGGCTACACCTTC

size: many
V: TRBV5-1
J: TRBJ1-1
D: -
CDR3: CASALSRHTEAFF
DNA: TGCGCCAGCGCCCTTTCCCGGCACACTGAAGCTTTCTTT

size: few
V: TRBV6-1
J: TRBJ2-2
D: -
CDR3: CASSRRDITGELFF
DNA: TGTGCCAGCAGCCGGAGGGACATTACCGGGGAGCTGTTTTTT

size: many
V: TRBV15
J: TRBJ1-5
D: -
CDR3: CATSRDTGGQPQHF
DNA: TGTGCCACCAGCAGAGACACCGGGGGGCAGCCCCAGCATTTT

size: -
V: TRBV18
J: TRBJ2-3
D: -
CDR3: CASSPLLDTQYF
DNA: TGTGCCAGCTCACCTCTACTAGATACGCAGTATTTT

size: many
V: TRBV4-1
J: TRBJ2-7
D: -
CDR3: CASSPGGLSRHEQYF
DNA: TGCGCCAGCAGCCCCGGGGGACTTTCGAGGCACGAGCAGTACTTC

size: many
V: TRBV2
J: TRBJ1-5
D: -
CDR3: CASGRGQPQHF
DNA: TGTGCCAGCGGGCGGGGGCAGCCCCAGCATTTT

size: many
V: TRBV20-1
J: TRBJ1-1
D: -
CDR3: CSARDTDTANTEAFF
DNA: TGCAGTGCTAGAGATACCGACACGGCTAACACTGAAGCTTTCTTT

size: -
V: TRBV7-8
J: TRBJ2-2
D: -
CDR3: CASSYLVRGDTGELFF
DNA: TGTGCCAGCAGCTACTTAGTTCGGGGTGACACCGGGGAGCTGTTTTTT

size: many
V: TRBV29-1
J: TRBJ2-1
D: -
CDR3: CSVYRFGVEQFF
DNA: TGCAGCGTCTACAGGTTTGGAGTTGAGCAGTTCTTC

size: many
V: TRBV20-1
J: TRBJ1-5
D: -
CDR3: CSARDQGHQPQHF
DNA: TGCAGTGCTAGAGATCAAGGCCATCAGCCCCAGCATTTT

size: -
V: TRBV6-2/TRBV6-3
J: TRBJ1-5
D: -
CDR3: CASSPPTRRNQPQHF
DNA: TGTGCCAGCAGCCCCCCCACCCGCCGGAATCAGCCCCAGCATTTT

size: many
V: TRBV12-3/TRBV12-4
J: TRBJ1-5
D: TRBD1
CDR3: CASSLETGPEQPQHF
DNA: TGTGCCAGCAGTTTAGAGACAGGGCCCGAACAGCCCCAGCATTTT

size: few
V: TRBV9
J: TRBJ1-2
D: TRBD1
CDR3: CASSVAGGWSYGYTF
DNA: TGTGCCAGCAGCGTAGCAGGGGGCTGGAGCTATGGCTACACCTTC

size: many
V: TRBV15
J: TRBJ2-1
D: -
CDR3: CATSRVQGNEQFF
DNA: TGTGCCACCAGCAGAGTCCAGGGGAATGAGCAGTTCTTC

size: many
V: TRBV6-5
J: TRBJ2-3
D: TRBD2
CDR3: CASRSPSRTSGNTDTQYF
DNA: TGTGCCAGCAGATCACCAAGCCGGACTAGCGGTAACACAGATACGCAGTATTTT

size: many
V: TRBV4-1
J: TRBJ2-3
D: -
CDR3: CASSQDQARQSTTQYF
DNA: TGCGCCAGCAGCCAAGATCAGGCCAGACAGAGTACTACGCAGTATTTT

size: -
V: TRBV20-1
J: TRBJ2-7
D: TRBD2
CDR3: CSATTGGEYEQYF
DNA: TGCAGTGCTACAACCGGGGGGGAATACGAGCAGTACTTC

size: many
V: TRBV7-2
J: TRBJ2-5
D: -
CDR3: CASSGYQETQYF
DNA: TGTGCCAGCAGCGGGTACCAAGAGACCCAGTACTTC

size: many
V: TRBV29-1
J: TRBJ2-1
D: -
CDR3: CSVEDSLAINEQFF
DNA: TGCAGCGTTGAAGATTCTCTAGCGATCAATGAGCAGTTCTTC

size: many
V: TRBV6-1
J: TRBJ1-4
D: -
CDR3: CASSGSPINEKLFF
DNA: TGTGCCAGCAGTGGCAGCCCGATTAATGAAAAACTGTTTTTT

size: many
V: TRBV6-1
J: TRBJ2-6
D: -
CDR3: CASSAGTSSGANVLTF
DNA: TGTGCCAGCAGTGCCGGGACCAGCAGTGGGGCCAACGTCCTGACTTTC

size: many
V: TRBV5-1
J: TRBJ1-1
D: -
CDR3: CASSEQAVNTEAFF
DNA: TGCGCCAGCAGCGAGCAGGCGGTAAACACTGAAGCTTTCTTT

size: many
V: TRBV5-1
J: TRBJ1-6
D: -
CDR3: CASSLGGVRTNSPLHF
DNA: TGCGCCAGCAGCTTGGGGGGGGTCAGGACCAATTCACCCCTCCACTTT

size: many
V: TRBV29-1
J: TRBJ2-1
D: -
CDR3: CSVEVIAAGNEQFF
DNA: TGCAGCGTTGAGGTTATAGCGGCGGGCAATGAGCAGTTCTTC

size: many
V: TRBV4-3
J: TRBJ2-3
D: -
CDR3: CASSQEWADTQYF
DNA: TGCGCCAGCAGCCAAGAATGGGCGGATACGCAGTATTTT

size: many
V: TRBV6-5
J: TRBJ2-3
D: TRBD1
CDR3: CASSYRTGGGTDTQYF
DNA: TGTGCCAGCAGTTACCGGACAGGGGGGGGCACAGATACGCAGTATTTT

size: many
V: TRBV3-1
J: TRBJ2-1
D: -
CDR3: CASSQEARESEQFF
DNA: TGTGCCAGCAGCCAAGAGGCCAGGGAAAGTGAGCAGTTCTTC

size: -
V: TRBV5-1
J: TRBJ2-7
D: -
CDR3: CASSSRDSPRNF
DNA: TGCGCCAGCAGCTCGCGGGACAGCCCCCGGAACTTC

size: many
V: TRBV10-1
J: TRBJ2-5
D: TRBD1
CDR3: CASSESTGGLETQYF
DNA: TGCGCCAGCAGTGAATCAACAGGGGGCTTGGAGACCCAGTACTTC

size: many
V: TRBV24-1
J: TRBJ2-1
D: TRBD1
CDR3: CATSDSGTGNNEQFF
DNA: TGTGCCACCAGTGATTCTGGGACAGGGAACAATGAGCAGTTCTTC

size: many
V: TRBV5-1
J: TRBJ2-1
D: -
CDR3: CASSLLQDSYNEQFF
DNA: TGCGCCAGCAGCTTGTTACAGGACTCCTACAATGAGCAGTTCTTC

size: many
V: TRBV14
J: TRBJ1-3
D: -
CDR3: CASSIQGSGNTIYF
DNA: TGTGCCAGCAGCATTCAGGGCTCTGGAAACACCATATATTTT

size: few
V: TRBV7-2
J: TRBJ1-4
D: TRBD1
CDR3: CASSLVTGDREKLFF
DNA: TGTGCCAGCAGCTTAGTGACAGGGGACCGCGAAAAACTGTTTTTT

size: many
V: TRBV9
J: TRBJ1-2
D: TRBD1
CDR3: CASSLWTGGLSTF
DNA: TGTGCCAGCAGCCTATGGACAGGAGGCTTGAGCACCTTC

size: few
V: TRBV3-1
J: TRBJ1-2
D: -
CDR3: CASSQDYRPYGYTF
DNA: TGTGCCAGCAGCCAAGACTACAGACCCTATGGCTACACCTTC

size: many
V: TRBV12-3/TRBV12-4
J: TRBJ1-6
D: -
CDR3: CASSPINNSPLHF
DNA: TGTGCCAGCAGTCCCATCAATAATTCACCCCTCCACTTT